This T cell receptor beta chain was observed in a study of blood T cell repertoires in COVID-19. Study overall: Whether acute or convalescent, the COVID-19 samples came from the United States, Italy and Spain. Nucleic acid was either cDNA or gDNA, and it came from T cells, B-cell-depleted T cells, or PBMCs.

V lost 4 bases to trimming and J lost 4 bases; unmatched junction nucleotides: 4. The CDR3 consists of 15 residues. Germline values: CDR1 SNHLY, CDR2 FYNNEI. Original data processing: Quantification of nucleated cells was approximated via reference gene primer amplification. Libraries were prepared by immunoSEQ multiplex PCR; TCRdb keeps only in-frame clonotypes and omits some of them. V and J calls and clone size come straight from that table; D and trimming were deduced from the DNA. The profile shows about 140,000 clones, about 83% of them singletons. The receptor's source is a woman aged 40-49 years with acute or convalescent COVID-19. The sequenced sample was peripheral blood. The chain combines TRBV2 with TRBJ2-1; 10 nucleotides align to TRBD2. CDR3 residues: CASSGGTSDYNEQFF. Here the CDR3 DNA reads TGTGCCAGCAGTGGGGGGACTAGCGATTACAATGAGCAGTTCTTC.